The 8 T cell receptor beta chains presented below share a single source sample, sequenced in a study of T cells in localized non-small cell lung cancer. Produced via immunoSEQ multiplex PCR; TCRdb's table is partial and in-frame only. The profile shows around 1,800 clones, around 42% of them singletons. Specimen: lung tumor tissue, collected before any cancer treatment. Source of these receptors: a male donor at least 60 years old with stage II lung adenocarcinoma.

The chain employs TRBV30 and TRBJ1-1, with D hard to call. Germline lookup yields CDR1 GTSNPN and CDR2 SVGIG (reference sequence). The length of the CDR3 is 13 residues. The V gene lost 3 bases and the J gene lost 1 base, with 9 bases spanning the gap. The CDR3 nucleotides read TGTGCCTGGAGCCTACAAGCGAACACTGAAGCTTTCTTT. Its translation: CAWSLQANTEAFF. The full variable domain, rest sourced from reference TRBV30 and TRBJ1-1, is SQTIHQWPATLVQPVGSPLSLECTVEGTSNPNLYWYRQAAGRGLQLLFYSVGIGQISSEVPQNLSASRPQDRQFILSSKKLLLSDSGFYLCAWSLQANTEAFFGQGTRLTVV.

By share, this clone counts as medium-sized. The V gene is TRBV6-7, the J gene TRBJ1-1; perhaps TRBD1 as D (5 bases). TRBV6-7 is flagged as an ORF with uncertain function. The CDR3 is made up of 11 amino acids. Deletions cut 8 bases from V and 3 bases from J, with 7 bases between. CDR3 protein: CASGGYTEAFF. The CDR3 DNA follows: TGTGCCAGCGGGGGGTACACTGAAGCTTTCTTT.

This chain connects TRBV9 to TRBJ2-5, with D perhaps TRBD2 (6 bases). Germline V CDR1 and CDR2: SGDLS, YYNGEE. The V end was cut by 5 bases, the J end by 8 bases, with 16 bases between. This CDR3 spans 13 amino acids. CDR3 in amino acids: CASSETRGRTQYF. In DNA form, the CDR3 reads TGTGCCAGCAGTGAGACTAGGGGCCGAACCCAGTACTTC.

The chain carries TRBV9 and TRBJ2-7, with 7 bases lining up with TRBD1. This CDR3 is built from 12 residues. Germline-derived CDR1 and CDR2 are SGDLS and YYNGEE. J was trimmed by 5 bases and V by 5 bases; bases with no gene match: 4. CDR3 in amino acids: CASRQTGHEQYF. For the CDR3, the DNA is TGTGCCAGCAGGCAGACAGGGCACGAGCAGTACTTC.

The chain carries TRBV18 and TRBJ1-1; D unresolved. The CDR3 is 13 residues long. V lost 0 bases to trimming and J lost 4 bases, with 6 bases between them. Germline loops: CDR1 KGHSH, CDR2 LQKENI. CDR3 amino acids: CASSPPIGTEAFF. The CDR3 DNA sequence: TGTGCCAGCTCACCACCGATAGGCACTGAAGCTTTCTTT.

This clone came up a few times. The CDR3 DNA is TGTGCCAGCACCCACCCAGGGGGCAATGAAAAACTGTTTTTT. Its protein is CASTHPGGNEKLFF. The chain carries TRBV6-8 and TRBJ1-4, with TRBD1 matching 8 bases. The CDR3 runs to 14 residues. V lost 7 bases to trimming and J lost 5 bases; unmatched junction nucleotides: 6. The V gene's germline CDR1 is MNHGY and CDR2 SAAAGT.

This chain connects TRBV4-1 to TRBJ2-7; maybe TRBD2 (7 bases). Trimming shortened V by 4 bases and J by 4 bases, and 20 bases separated the two germline ends. The CDR3 totals 16 residues. Germline-derived CDR1 and CDR2 are MGHRA and YSYEKL. The CDR3 DNA reads as TGCGCCAGCAGCCTCGAGAGGGGAGGGGGAGTATACGAGCAGTACTTC. This translates into CASSLERGGGVYEQYF.

This chain uses TRBV11-1 with TRBJ2-3, with no clear D. The V gene lost 5 bases and the J gene lost 2 bases, with 11 bases spanning the gap. Per the germline V gene, CDR1 is SGHAT and CDR2 is FQDESV (reference sequence). This CDR3 contains 14 residues. DNA of the CDR3: TGTGCCAGCAGCCCGGACCTCCTCACAGATACGCAGTATTTT. Its protein is CASSPDLLTDTQYF.